The sequence of this TCR beta chain was determined in a study of blood T cell repertoires in COVID-19 (dated by TCRdb to the early 2020s). Concerning the study at large: Samples covering the acute and convalescent phases of COVID-19 were provided by collaborators in the United States, Italy and Spain. The repertoires were released in a freely available public database meant as a resource for research on the immune response to SARS-CoV-2. Subjects who had been exposed to COVID-19, were actively infected with it, or had recovered from it provided the deeply sampled blood TCRbeta repertoires that made up the dataset. The samples were drawn from two sources: the first 160 participants of the ongoing ImmuneRACE study, and some 1,300 subjects contributed by 6 global collaborators. The prospective study material was composed of cDNA or gDNA derived from T cells, B-cell-depleted T cells, or PBMCs. HLA class I and class II types, where available, came from metadata supplied by the sample provider rather than from assay-based typing. A de-identified subject ID, COVID-19 status, age in years and sex were almost always included in the sample metadata. Overall study results and their limits: The quantity of clinical and demographic metadata differed by source and by participant and was supplied without curation.

A remark on this clone: No antigen is known for it. No qualities accompany the bases; no much larger clone lies one base away.

Whole blood was collected in K2EDTA tubes by collaborating institutions according to the institutions' own protocols. For TCRbeta analysis, collaborators shipped samples in one of three forms: frozen whole blood, isolated PBMCs, or DNA extracted from either of those sample types. TCRbeta CDR3 regions were amplified from genomic DNA by means of the immunoSEQ Assay, a bias-controlled multiplex PCR. The original pipeline was this. The number of nucleated cells in each sample was estimated from the amplification of reference gene primers within the assay. To quantify the absolute abundance of each unique TCRbeta CDR3 rearrangement, sequence reads were collapsed and filtered. Productive Simpson clonality was computed per sample as the square root of Simpson's diversity index over productive rearrangements. Held by TCRdb, this immuneACCESS table contains in-frame sequences only and omits some clones. Under half of the omission traces to an unresolved V gene where checked; the cause of the rest is unknown. D and trimming come from the DNA, and the V and J calls and clone size come from that table. This sample lists under 100,000 clones; roughly 90% were detected once. Of the sample, approximately 3.1% falls within the top ten clones.

The clonotype was recovered from an older woman with acute or convalescent COVID-19. The material sequenced was peripheral blood.

The nucleotides are TGTGCCAGCAGCGGGGGGTCGAGCGGGATTTACAATGAGCAGTTCTTC. Translation gives CASSGGSSGIYNEQFF. Recombination joined TRBV9 with TRBJ2-1; 7 bases in the middle match TRBD2. V trim: 3 bases; J trim: 4 bases; unmatched bases: 10. The CDR3 holds 16 amino acids from the cysteine to the phenylalanine. CDR3 DNA is the only sequence kept; it has 48 bases, read in frame from the first base. Sequences SGDLS (CDR1) and YYNGEE (CDR2) are obtained from the germline V gene.